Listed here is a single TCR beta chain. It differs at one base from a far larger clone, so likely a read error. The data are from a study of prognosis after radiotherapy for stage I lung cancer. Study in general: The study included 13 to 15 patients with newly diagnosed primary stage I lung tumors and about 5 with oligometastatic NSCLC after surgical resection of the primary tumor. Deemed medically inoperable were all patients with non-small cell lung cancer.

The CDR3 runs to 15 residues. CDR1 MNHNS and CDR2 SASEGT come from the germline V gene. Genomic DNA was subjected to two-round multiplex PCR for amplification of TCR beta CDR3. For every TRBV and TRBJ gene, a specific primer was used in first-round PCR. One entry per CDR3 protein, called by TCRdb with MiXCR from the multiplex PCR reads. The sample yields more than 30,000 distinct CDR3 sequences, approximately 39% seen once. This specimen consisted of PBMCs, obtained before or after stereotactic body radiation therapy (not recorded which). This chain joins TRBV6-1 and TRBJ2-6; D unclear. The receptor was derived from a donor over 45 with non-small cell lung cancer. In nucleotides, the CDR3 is TGTGCCAGCAGTGCGGAGAGCTCTGGGTCCAACGTCCTGACTTTC. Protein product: CASSAESSGSNVLTF.